This is a list of T cell receptor beta chains from one sample in a study of cytomegalovirus exposure and HLA in healthy donors. The protocol was immunoSEQ multiplex PCR, while the TCRdb copy is restricted to in-frame clones and leaves out a portion. Of 140,000 to 150,000 clones listed, approximately 80% are singletons. Material for sequencing was PBMCs. Receptor source: a woman aged 18-29 years in good health and CMV-seropositive. Each CDR3 is given with its conserved first and last residue. D genes are given only for firm matches. The listing skips clone size in some rows; elsewhere it reads once, few, many or a size class.

>TRBV29-1|.|.|TRBJ1-1
CSVETGLEFTEAFF
TGCAGCGTTGAAACAGGGCTCGAGTTCACTGAAGCTTTCTTT
>TRBV29-1|.|.|TRBJ1-3
CSVDGGGSSGNTIYF
TGCAGCGTTGATGGGGGGGGGAGCTCTGGAAACACCATATATTTT
>TRBV28|TRBD1|.|TRBJ2-7
CASSTTGSSYEQYF
TGTGCCAGCAGTACGACAGGGAGTAGTTACGAGCAGTACTTC
>TRBV13|.|.|TRBJ2-1
CASSLQGGSSYNEQFF
TGTGCCAGCAGCCTACAGGGCGGCAGCTCCTACAATGAGCAGTTCTTC
>TRBV5-6|.|.|TRBJ1-6
CASSLEGGGGNSPLHF
TGTGCCAGCAGCTTGGAGGGAGGTGGAGGGAATTCACCCCTCCACTTT
>TRBV19|.|few|TRBJ1-2
CASSIWAGQRAWGYTF
TGTGCCAGTAGTATATGGGCCGGACAAAGGGCGTGGGGCTACACCTTC
>TRBV4-1|.|.|TRBJ2-2
CASSQGGRTGRNTGELFF
TGCGCCAGCAGCCAAGGGGGCAGAACAGGGAGGAACACCGGGGAGCTGTTTTTT
>TRBV19|TRBD1|.|TRBJ1-5
CASSIGTGPSQPQHF
TGTGCCAGTAGTATAGGGACAGGACCAAGTCAGCCCCAGCATTTT
>TRBV9|.|.|TRBJ2-4
CASSGLAKNIQYF
TGTGCCAGCAGCGGGCTGGCCAAAAACATTCAGTACTTC
>TRBV6-1|.|.|TRBJ2-6
CASSDNSGANVLTF
TGTGCCAGCAGTGACAACTCTGGGGCCAACGTCCTGACTTTC
>TRBV7-2|TRBD1|.|TRBJ1-2
CASSLIVGTGLSDGYTF
TGTGCCAGCAGCCTCATAGTAGGGACAGGTTTAAGTGATGGCTACACCTTC
>TRBV5-6|TRBD1|.|TRBJ1-6
CASSLDEGQYNSPLHF
TGTGCCAGCAGCTTAGATGAGGGACAGTACAATTCACCCCTCCACTTT
>TRBV5-4|TRBD1|.|TRBJ2-7
CASSLVQGPGSSYEQYF
TGTGCCAGCAGCTTGGTACAGGGGCCGGGAAGCTCCTACGAGCAGTACTTC
>TRBV19|TRBD1|few|TRBJ1-5
CASSTPTPGTGYSQPQHF
TGTGCCAGTAGTACCCCTACCCCCGGGACAGGGTACTCTCAGCCCCAGCATTTT
>TRBV9|.|.|TRBJ2-7
CASSPGTAIGEQYF
TGTGCCAGCAGCCCAGGGACTGCAATCGGCGAGCAGTACTTC
>TRBV13|TRBD2|.|TRBJ2-5
CASRRRGMWETQYF
TGTGCCAGCAGGAGGCGGGGGATGTGGGAGACCCAGTACTTC
>TRBV29-1|TRBD1|.|TRBJ2-3
CSVMQGGTDTQYF
TGCAGCGTCATGCAGGGGGGCACAGATACGCAGTATTTT
>TRBV30|.|few|TRBJ2-5
CAWSVPPVETQYF
TGTGCCTGGAGTGTACCCCCGGTCGAGACCCAGTACTTC
>TRBV18|.|.|TRBJ1-5
CASSPPSRGSKAQPQHF
TGTGCCAGCTCACCCCCTTCGAGGGGGAGTAAGGCGCAGCCCCAGCATTTT
>TRBV4-1|.|.|TRBJ1-2
CASSQDRPGAGGYTF
TGCGCCAGCAGCCAAGATAGGCCAGGGGCCGGGGGCTACACCTTC
>TRBV5-1|.|.|TRBJ2-5
CASSSTGGGETQYF
TGCGCCAGCAGCTCAACAGGGGGAGGGGAGACCCAGTACTTC